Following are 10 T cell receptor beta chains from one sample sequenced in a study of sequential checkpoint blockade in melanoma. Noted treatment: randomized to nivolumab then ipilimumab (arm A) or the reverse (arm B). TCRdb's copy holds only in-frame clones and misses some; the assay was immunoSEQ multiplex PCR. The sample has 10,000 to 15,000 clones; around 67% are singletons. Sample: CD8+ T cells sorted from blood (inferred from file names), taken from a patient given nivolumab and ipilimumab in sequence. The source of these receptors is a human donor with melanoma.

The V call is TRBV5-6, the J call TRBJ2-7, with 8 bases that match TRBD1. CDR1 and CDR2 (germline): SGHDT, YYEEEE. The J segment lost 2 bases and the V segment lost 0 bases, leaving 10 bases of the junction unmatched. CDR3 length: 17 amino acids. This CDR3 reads CASSLDGAGGPTYEQYF. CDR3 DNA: TGTGCCAGCAGCTTGGACGGCGCAGGGGGCCCTACCTACGAGCAGTACTTC.

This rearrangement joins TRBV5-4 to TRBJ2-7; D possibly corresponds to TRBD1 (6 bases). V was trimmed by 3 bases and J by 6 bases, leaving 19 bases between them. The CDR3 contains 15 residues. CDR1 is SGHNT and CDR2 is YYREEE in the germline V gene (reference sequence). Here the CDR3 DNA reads TGTGCCAGCAGCTATGCTGCAGGGGCCCTCCTCGAGCAGTACTTC. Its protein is CASSYAAGALLEQYF.

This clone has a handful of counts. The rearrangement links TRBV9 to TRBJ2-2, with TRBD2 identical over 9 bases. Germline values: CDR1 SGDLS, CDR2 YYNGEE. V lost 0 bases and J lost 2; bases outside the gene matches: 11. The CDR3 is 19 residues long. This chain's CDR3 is CASSVAPGLARINTGELFF. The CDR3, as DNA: TGTGCCAGCAGCGTAGCCCCGGGACTAGCCCGGATTAACACCGGGGAGCTGTTTTTT.

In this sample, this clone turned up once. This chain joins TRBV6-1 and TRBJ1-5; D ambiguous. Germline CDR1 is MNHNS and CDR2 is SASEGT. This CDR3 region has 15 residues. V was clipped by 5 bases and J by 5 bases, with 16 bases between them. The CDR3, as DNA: TGTGCCAGCAGTCCCTATGGCGGCGACCATCAGCCCCAGCATTTT. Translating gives CASSPYGGDHQPQHF.

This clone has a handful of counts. The CDR3 bases are TGTGCCAGCAGCAAGCCCCGTCGCCGCCCGGGGGGAAACATTCAGTACTTC. This sequence encodes CASSKPRRRPGGNIQYF. The chain uses TRBV21-1 and TRBJ2-4; the table calls TRBD2, which could not be checked here. TRBV21-1 constitutes a pseudogene. The CDR3 has 17 amino acids.

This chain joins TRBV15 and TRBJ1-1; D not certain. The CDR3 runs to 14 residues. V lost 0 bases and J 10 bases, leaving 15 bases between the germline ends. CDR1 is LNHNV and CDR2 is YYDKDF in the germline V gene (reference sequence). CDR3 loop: CATSRDQFRRGAFF. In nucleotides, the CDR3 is TGTGCCACCAGCAGAGATCAGTTCCGAAGAGGAGCTTTCTTT.

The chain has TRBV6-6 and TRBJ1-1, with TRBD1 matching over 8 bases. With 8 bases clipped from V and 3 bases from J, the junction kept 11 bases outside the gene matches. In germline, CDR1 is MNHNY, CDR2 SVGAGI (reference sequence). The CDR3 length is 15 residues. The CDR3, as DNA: TGTGCCAGCCTCGAGAGACAGGGGTCGTACACTGAAGCTTTCTTT. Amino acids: CASLERQGSYTEAFF.

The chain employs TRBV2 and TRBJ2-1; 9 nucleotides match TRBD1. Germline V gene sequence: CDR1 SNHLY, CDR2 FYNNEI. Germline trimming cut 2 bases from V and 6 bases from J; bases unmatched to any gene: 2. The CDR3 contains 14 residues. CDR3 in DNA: TGTGCCAGCAGTGAACCGGGACAGGGCAATGAGCAGTTCTTC. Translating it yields CASSEPGQGNEQFF.

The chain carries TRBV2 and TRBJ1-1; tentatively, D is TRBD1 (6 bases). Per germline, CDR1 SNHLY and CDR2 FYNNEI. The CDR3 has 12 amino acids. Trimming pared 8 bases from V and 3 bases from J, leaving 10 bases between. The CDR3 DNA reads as TGTGCCAGCTCTCAGGGGTACACTGAAGCTTTCTTT. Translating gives CASSQGYTEAFF.

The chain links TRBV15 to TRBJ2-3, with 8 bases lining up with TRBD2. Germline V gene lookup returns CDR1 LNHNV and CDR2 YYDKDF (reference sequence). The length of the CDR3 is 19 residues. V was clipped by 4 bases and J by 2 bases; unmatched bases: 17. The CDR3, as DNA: TGTGCCACCAGCACCCTTTTAGCTCCAGCGGGGGCTATCACAGATACGCAGTATTTT. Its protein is CATSTLLAPAGAITDTQYF.